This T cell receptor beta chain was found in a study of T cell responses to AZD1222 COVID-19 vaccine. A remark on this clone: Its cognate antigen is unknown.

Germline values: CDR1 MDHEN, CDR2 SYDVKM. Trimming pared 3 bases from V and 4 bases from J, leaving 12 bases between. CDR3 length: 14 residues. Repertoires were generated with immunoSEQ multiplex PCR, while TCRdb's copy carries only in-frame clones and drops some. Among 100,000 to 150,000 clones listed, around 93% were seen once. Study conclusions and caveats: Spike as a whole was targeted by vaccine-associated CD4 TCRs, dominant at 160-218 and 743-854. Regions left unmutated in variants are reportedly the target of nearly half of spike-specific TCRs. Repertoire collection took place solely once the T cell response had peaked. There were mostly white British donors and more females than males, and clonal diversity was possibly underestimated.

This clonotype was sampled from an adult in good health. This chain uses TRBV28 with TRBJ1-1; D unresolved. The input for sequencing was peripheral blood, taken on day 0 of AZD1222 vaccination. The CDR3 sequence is CASSLALRTTEAFF. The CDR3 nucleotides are TGTGCCAGCAGTTTGGCCCTCCGTACCACTGAAGCTTTCTTT.